The rows below give T cell receptor beta chains drawn from one sample of a study of identical twins. MiXCR was run by TCRdb on the 5' RACE reads, yielding one entry per CDR3 protein. The table records more than 1.5 million distinct CDR3 sequences, less than 40% of them present only once. Sequenced: cord blood. Every receptor here comes from a newborn girl in good health. CDR3s include the opening cysteine and the closing phenylalanine or tryptophan. A D gene is named only where the DNA matches it firmly. Clone size is stated in some rows and not others, as once, few, many or a class when expanded.

d_call	clone_size	v_call	j_call	cdr3_aa	cdr3_nt
TRBD2	NA	TRBV6-2/TRBV6-3	TRBJ2-4	CASSQPWTSALAKNIQYF	TGTGCCAGCAGTCAGCCTTGGACTAGCGCCCTAGCCAAAAACATTCAGTACTTC
TRBD1	NA	TRBV20-1	TRBJ1-5	CSAREGPGGDSNQPQHF	TGCAGTGCTAGAGAGGGGCCAGGGGGGGATAGCAATCAGCCCCAGCATTTT
NA	NA	TRBV6-1	TRBJ2-3	CASIRTRGGTDTQYF	TGTGCCAGCATCAGAACTAGAGGGGGCACAGATACGCAGTATTTT
TRBD2	NA	TRBV5-5	TRBJ2-5	CASSQQTGGSVTQYF	TGTGCCAGCAGCCAACAGACTGGCGGGAGTGTGACCCAGTACTTC
NA	few	TRBV3-1	TRBJ1-4	CASSGGLNEKLFF	TGTGCCAGCAGCGGGGGACTGAATGAAAAACTGTTTTTT
TRBD2	NA	TRBV5-6	TRBJ2-4	CASSLVRSGKAVKNIQYF	TGTGCCAGCAGCTTGGTCCGTAGCGGGAAGGCGGTCAAAAACATTCAGTACTTC
NA	NA	TRBV3-1	TRBJ1-1	CASSQWDPGTEAFF	TGTGCCAGCAGCCAATGGGACCCGGGCACTGAAGCTTTCTTT
TRBD2	few	TRBV5-5	TRBJ2-1	CASSMGLSSSYNEQFF	TGTGCCAGCAGTATGGGACTATCGAGCTCCTACAATGAGCAGTTCTTC
TRBD1	NA	TRBV7-9	TRBJ2-7	CASSPWTGDPPYEQYF	TGTGCCAGCAGCCCATGGACAGGGGATCCCCCCTACGAGCAGTACTTC
NA	NA	TRBV28	TRBJ2-7	CASSPISTVYNEQYF	TGTGCCAGCAGCCCCATCTCGACGGTTTACAATGAGCAGTACTTC
NA	few	TRBV12-3/TRBV12-4	TRBJ1-1	CASSFGPREGEAFF	TGTGCCAGCAGTTTCGGCCCAAGAGAGGGTGAAGCTTTCTTT
TRBD2	NA	TRBV14	TRBJ2-1	CASSLLAGLAGTNEQFF	TGTGCCAGCAGCCTTCTCGCCGGACTAGCGGGAACCAATGAGCAGTTCTTC
TRBD2	few	TRBV6-6	TRBJ2-3	CATRTSGGSTDTQYF	TGTGCCACTCGGACTAGCGGGGGGTCCACAGATACGCAGTATTTT
TRBD1	NA	TRBV20-1	TRBJ1-2	CSARAGDSYYGYTF	TGCAGTGCCAGGGCAGGGGACAGTTACTATGGCTACACCTTC
NA	few	TRBV4-1	TRBJ2-3	CASSFRRGGGTDTQYF	TGCGCCAGCAGCTTTCGGAGGGGGGGCGGCACAGATACGCAGTATTTT
NA	NA	TRBV7-9	TRBJ2-4	CASSRGGADIQYF	TGTGCCAGCAGCCGAGGGGGGGCGGACATTCAGTACTTC
NA	few	TRBV28	TRBJ1-1	CASTSGWTRLEAFF	TGTGCCAGCACCTCAGGGTGGACTAGGCTAGAAGCTTTCTTT
NA	few	TRBV5-1	TRBJ2-5	CASSLARGLGEQYF	TGCGCCAGCAGCTTGGCCCGTGGCCTTGGTGAGCAGTACTTC
NA	NA	TRBV27	TRBJ2-1	CASSLQVPSSYNEQFF	TGTGCCAGCAGTTTACAAGTTCCGAGCTCCTACAATGAGCAGTTCTTC
NA	NA	TRBV27	TRBJ2-5	CASSPLLGHGRETQYF	TGTGCCAGCAGTCCCCTCTTGGGACACGGACGAGAGACCCAGTACTTC
NA	few	TRBV29-1	TRBJ1-2	CSVDWGYGYTF	TGCAGCGTTGACTGGGGATATGGCTACACCTTC
NA	NA	TRBV20-1	TRBJ2-7	CTSGGFYGYTFEQYF	NA
TRBD2	once	TRBV5-1	TRBJ2-5	CASEERGGYNEQYF	TGCGCCAGCGAGGAGAGGGGAGGGTACAATGAGCAGTACTTC
TRBD2	many	TRBV5-1	TRBJ2-3	CASSYPSGSSTDTQYF	TGCGCCAGCAGCTATCCTAGCGGGAGCAGCACAGATACGCAGTATTTT
TRBD1	NA	TRBV12-3/TRBV12-4	TRBJ2-7	CASSSAGGLSNEQYF	TGTGCCAGCAGTTCAGCAGGGGGCCTTAGTAATGAGCAGTACTTC
TRBD1	NA	TRBV7-6	TRBJ1-4	CASSIDREGRATSEKLFF	TGTGCCAGCAGCATAGACAGGGAAGGACGTGCAACTAGTGAAAAACTGTTTTTT
NA	NA	TRBV6-1	TRBJ2-7	CASSEVYERYF	TGTGCCAGCAGTGAAGTTTACGAGCGGTACTTC
TRBD2	NA	TRBV25-1	TRBJ2-7	CASSDEVSGSRYEQYF	TGTGCCAGCAGTGATGAAGTTAGCGGGAGTAGGTACGAGCAGTACTTC
NA	NA	TRBV20-1	TRBJ2-3	CSAMVATDTQYF	TGCAGTGCTATGGTAGCGACAGATACGCAGTATTTT
NA	NA	TRBV12-3/TRBV12-4	TRBJ2-3	CASVGFSADAQYF	TGTGCCAGCGTGGGCTTTAGCGCAGATGCGCAGTATTTT
NA	few	TRBV5-1	TRBJ2-2	CASSLSRIAGELFF	TGCGCCAGCAGCTTAAGCCGAATAGCCGGGGAGCTGTTTTTT
NA	many	TRBV2	TRBJ2-4	CASNPGTAKNIQYF	TGTGCCAGCAACCCCGGGACAGCCAAAAACATTCAGTACTTC
TRBD2	NA	TRBV20-1	TRBJ2-7	CSAGLAVYNEQYF	TGCAGTGCAGGACTAGCGGTCTACAATGAGCAGTACTTC
TRBD1	NA	TRBV18	TRBJ2-3	CASSHGQGTDTQYF	TGTGCCAGCTCACACGGACAGGGCACAGATACGCAGTATTTT
TRBD1	NA	TRBV6-4	TRBJ1-2	CASSPSTGVYGYTF	TGTGCCAGCAGCCCCTCTACAGGGGTCTATGGCTACACCTTC
TRBD2	NA	TRBV12-3/TRBV12-4	TRBJ2-7	CASSVYERDSYEQYF	TGTGCCAGCAGTGTCTACGAGCGGGACTCCTACGAGCAGTACTTC
TRBD2	many	TRBV7-8	TRBJ2-7	CASSLSLGTKLSYEQYF	TGTGCCAGCAGCTTGAGTTTAGGGACTAAGCTCTCCTACGAGCAGTACTTC
NA	NA	TRBV2	TRBJ1-1	CASSVYSGATEAFF	TGTGCCAGCAGTGTGTATTCGGGAGCCACTGAAGCTTTCTTT
TRBD1	NA	TRBV20-1	TRBJ1-2	CGASDRFYGYTF	TGCGGTGCCTCGGACAGGTTTTACGGCTACACCTTC
TRBD1	NA	TRBV25-1	TRBJ2-7	CASSDITGTGLGEQYF	TGTGCCAGCAGTGACATCACCGGGACAGGGCTGGGGGAGCAGTACTTC
TRBD1	NA	TRBV20-1	TRBJ2-5	CSATHRGVETQYF	TGCAGTGCTACACACAGGGGGGTAGAGACCCAGTACTTC
TRBD2	few	TRBV5-1	TRBJ2-1	CASSLVGGGDSYNEQFF	TGCGCCAGCAGCTTGGTAGGCGGGGGAGACTCCTACAATGAGCAGTTCTTC
NA	many	TRBV5-1	TRBJ2-3	CASSSTSRRMADTQYF	TGCGCCAGCAGCTCGACTAGTCGCAGGATGGCAGATACGCAGTATTTT
NA	many	TRBV29-1	TRBJ2-6	CSVRGSGANVLTF	TGCAGCGTCAGGGGATCTGGGGCCAACGTCCTGACTTTC
NA	NA	TRBV7-2	TRBJ2-5	CASRPSRAHQETQYF	TGTGCCAGCAGACCTTCCAGGGCCCATCAAGAGACCCAGTACTTC
NA	few	TRBV10-3	TRBJ2-7	CAISEGSPYEQYF	TGTGCCATCAGTGAGGGGTCCCCCTACGAGCAGTACTTC
TRBD1	NA	TRBV29-1	TRBJ2-7	CSARQGSEQYF	TGCAGCGCTCGACAGGGGAGCGAGCAGTACTTC
TRBD1	few	TRBV20-1	TRBJ2-1	CSAEGLGQVRNEQFF	TGCAGTGCGGAGGGGTTGGGACAGGTGCGGAATGAGCAGTTCTTC
TRBD1	few	TRBV24-1	TRBJ2-1	CATSPLNVGQGLYNEQFF	TGTGCCACCAGTCCACTTAACGTGGGACAGGGTTTATACAATGAGCAGTTCTTC
TRBD2	NA	TRBV14	TRBJ2-7	CASSQLKTSGRTYEQYF	TGTGCCAGCAGCCAACTGAAGACTAGCGGGAGGACCTACGAGCAGTACTTC
TRBD2	NA	TRBV4-1	TRBJ2-5	CASSPRLADTYNEQYF	TGCGCCAGCAGCCCCCGACTAGCGGATACCTACAATGAGCAGTACTTC
NA	NA	TRBV21-1	TRBJ1-1	CASSKSATGRAEAFF	TGTGCCAGCAGCAAAAGTGCGACAGGGAGGGCTGAAGCTTTCTTT
TRBD1	NA	TRBV27	TRBJ1-6	CASSYGQVNSPLHF	TGTGCCAGCAGTTATGGACAGGTTAATTCACCCCTCCACTTT
NA	few	TRBV6-2/TRBV6-3	TRBJ2-1	CASSYTSPEQFF	TGTGCCAGCAGTTACACCTCCCCTGAGCAGTTCTTC
TRBD2	few	TRBV20-1	TRBJ2-7	CSARDGRAYNEQYF	TGCAGTGCTAGGGACGGGAGGGCCTACAATGAGCAGTACTTC
TRBD2	NA	TRBV29-1	TRBJ2-5	CSVAGGLINEQYF	TGCAGCGTTGCGGGAGGACTAATCAATGAGCAGTACTTC
TRBD2	NA	TRBV25-1	TRBJ2-2	CASSVSGRRNGELFF	TGTGCCAGCAGTGTTAGCGGGAGACGGAACGGGGAGCTGTTTTTT